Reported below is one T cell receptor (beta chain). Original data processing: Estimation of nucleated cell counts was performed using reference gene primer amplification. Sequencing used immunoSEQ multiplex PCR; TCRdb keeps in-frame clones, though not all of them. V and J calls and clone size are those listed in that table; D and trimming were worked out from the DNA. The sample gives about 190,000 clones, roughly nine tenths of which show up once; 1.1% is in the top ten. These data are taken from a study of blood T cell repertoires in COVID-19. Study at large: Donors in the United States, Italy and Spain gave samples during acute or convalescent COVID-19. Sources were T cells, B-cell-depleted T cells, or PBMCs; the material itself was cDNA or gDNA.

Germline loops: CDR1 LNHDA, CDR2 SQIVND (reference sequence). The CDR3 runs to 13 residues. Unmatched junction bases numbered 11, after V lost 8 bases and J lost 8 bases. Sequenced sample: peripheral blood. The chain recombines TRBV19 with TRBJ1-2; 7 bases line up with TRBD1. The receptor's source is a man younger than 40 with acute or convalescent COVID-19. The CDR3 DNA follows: TGTGCCAGTTCACGTGACAGGGTGGGAGGCTACACCTTC. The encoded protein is CASSRDRVGGYTF.